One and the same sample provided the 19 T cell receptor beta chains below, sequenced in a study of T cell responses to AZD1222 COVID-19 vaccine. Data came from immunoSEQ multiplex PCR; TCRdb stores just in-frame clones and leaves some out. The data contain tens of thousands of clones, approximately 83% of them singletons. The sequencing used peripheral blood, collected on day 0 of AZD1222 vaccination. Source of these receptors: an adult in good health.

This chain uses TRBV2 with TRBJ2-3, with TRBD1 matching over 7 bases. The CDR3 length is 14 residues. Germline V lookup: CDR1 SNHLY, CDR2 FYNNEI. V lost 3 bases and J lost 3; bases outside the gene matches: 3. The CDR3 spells CASSEGTVTDTQYF. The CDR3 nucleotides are TGTGCCAGCAGTGAGGGGACAGTGACAGATACGCAGTATTTT.

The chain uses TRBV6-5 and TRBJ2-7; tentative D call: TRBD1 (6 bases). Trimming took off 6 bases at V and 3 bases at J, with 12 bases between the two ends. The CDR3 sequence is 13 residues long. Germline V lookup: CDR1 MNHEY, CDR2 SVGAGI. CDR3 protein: CASSGQKFYEQYF. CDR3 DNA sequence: TGTGCCAGCAGCGGACAGAAATTCTACGAGCAGTACTTC.

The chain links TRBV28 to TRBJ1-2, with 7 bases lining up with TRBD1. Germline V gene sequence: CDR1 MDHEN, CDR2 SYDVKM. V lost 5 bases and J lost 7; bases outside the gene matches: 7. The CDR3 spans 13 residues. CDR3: CASSTRGQSGYTF. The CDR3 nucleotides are TGTGCCAGCAGTACTAGGGGGCAGAGTGGCTACACCTTC.

The CDR3 DNA follows: TGTGCCTCAAACAGGGGGGAGGATGGCTACACCTTC. Protein: CASNRGEDGYTF. The chain recombines TRBV30 with TRBJ1-2, with 8 bases fitting TRBD1. The junction had 7 bases not matched to a gene; V was cut back by 7 bases and J by 6 bases. CDR1 GTSNPN and CDR2 SVGIG come from the germline V gene (reference sequence). The CDR3 runs to 12 residues.

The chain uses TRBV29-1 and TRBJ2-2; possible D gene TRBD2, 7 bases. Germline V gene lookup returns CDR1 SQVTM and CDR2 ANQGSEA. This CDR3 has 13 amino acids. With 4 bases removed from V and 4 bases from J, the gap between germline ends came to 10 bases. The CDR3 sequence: CSVAGGLTGELFF. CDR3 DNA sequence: TGCAGCGTTGCGGGGGGCCTCACCGGGGAGCTGTTTTTT.

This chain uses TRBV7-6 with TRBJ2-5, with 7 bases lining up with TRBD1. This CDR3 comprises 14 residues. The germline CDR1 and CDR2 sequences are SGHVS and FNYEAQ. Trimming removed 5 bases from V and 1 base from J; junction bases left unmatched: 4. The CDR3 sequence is CASSPTGAQETQYF. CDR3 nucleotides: TGTGCCAGCAGCCCTACAGGGGCCCAAGAGACCCAGTACTTC.

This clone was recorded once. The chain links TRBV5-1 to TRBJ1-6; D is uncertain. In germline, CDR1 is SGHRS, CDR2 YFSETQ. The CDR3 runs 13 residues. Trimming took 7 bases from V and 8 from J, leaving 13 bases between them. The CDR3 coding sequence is TGCGCCAGCGCCCCTATGGCGGATTCACCCCTCCACTTT. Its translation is CASAPMADSPLHF.

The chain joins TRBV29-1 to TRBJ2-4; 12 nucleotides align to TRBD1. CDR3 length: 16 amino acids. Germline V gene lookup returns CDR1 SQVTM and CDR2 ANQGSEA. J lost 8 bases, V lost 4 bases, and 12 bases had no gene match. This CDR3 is CSVGAGTGGRGDIQYF. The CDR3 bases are TGCAGCGTTGGAGCCGGGACAGGGGGCCGGGGAGACATTCAGTACTTC.

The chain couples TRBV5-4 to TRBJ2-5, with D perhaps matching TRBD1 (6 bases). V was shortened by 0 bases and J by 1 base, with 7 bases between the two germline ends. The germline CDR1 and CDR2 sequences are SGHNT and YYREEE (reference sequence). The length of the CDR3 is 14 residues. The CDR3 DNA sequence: TGTGCCAGCAGCTTGGTGGGGGCCCAAGAGACCCAGTACTTC. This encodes CASSLVGAQETQYF. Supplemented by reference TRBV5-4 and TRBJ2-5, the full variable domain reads ETGVTQSPTHLIKTRGQQVTLRCSSQSGHNTVSWYQQALGQGPQFIFQYYREEENGRGNFPPRFSGLQFPNYSSELNVNALELDDSALYLCASSLVGAQETQYFGPGTRLLVL.

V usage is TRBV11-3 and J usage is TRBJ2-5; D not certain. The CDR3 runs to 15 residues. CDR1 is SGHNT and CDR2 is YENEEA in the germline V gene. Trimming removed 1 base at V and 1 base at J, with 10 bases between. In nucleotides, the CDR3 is TGTGCCAGCAGCTTAGGATTGTCCAGCCAAGAGACCCAGTACTTC. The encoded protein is CASSLGLSSQETQYF.

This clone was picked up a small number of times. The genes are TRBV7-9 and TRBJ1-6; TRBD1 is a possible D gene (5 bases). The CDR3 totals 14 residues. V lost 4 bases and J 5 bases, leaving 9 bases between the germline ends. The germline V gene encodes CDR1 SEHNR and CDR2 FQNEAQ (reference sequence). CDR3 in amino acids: CASSYDSHNSPLHF. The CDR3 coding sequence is TGTGCCAGCAGCTATGACAGCCATAATTCACCCCTCCACTTT.

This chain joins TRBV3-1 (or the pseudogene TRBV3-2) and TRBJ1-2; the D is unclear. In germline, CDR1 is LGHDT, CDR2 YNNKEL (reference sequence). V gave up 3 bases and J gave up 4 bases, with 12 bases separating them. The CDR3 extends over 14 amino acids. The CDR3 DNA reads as TGTGCCAGCAGCCAGTCTTCGCAATTCTATGGCTACACCTTC. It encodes CASSQSSQFYGYTF.

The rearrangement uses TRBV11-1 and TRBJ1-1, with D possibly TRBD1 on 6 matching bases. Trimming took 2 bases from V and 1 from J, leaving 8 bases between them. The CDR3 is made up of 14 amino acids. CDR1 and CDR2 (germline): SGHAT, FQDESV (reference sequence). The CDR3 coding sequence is TGTGCCAGCAGCTTATTGACAGGGAACACTGAAGCTTTCTTT. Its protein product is CASSLLTGNTEAFF.

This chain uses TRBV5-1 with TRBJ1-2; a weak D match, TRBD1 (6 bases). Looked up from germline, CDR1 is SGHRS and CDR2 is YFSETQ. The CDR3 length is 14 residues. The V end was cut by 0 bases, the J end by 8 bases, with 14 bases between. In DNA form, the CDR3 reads TGCGCCAGCAGCTTGGGTGGGGGCAGCGGCGGCTACACCTTC. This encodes CASSLGGGSGGYTF.

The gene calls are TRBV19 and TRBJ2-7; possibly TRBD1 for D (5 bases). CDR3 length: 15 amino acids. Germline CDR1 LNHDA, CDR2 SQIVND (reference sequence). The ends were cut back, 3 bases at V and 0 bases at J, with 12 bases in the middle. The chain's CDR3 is CASSIKGWSSYEQYF. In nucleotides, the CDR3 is TGTGCCAGTAGTATCAAGGGGTGGAGCTCCTACGAGCAGTACTTC.

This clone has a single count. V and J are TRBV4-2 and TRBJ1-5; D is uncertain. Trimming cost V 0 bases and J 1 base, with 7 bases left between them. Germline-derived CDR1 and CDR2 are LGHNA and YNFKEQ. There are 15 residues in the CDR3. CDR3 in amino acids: CASSQDLSSNQPQHF. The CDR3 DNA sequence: TGTGCCAGCAGCCAAGATCTTAGCAGCAATCAGCCCCAGCATTTT.

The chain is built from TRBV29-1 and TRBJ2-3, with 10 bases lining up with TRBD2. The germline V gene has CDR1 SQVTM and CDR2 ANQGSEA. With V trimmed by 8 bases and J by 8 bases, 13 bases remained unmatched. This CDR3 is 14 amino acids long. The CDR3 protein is CSHEPAGGAGTQYF. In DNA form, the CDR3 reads TGCAGCCACGAGCCAGCGGGGGGGGCCGGTACGCAGTATTTT.

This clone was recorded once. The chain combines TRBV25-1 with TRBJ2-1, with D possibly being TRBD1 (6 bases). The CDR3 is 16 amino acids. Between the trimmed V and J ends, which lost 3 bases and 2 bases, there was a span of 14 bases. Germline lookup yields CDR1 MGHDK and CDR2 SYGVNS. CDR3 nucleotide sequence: TGTGCCAGCAGTGACCTCAGGGGTTCCCCCTACAATGAGCAGTTCTTC. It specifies CASSDLRGSPYNEQFF. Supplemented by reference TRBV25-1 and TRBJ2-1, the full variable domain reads EADIYQTPRYLVIGTGKKITLECSQTMGHDKMYWYQQDPGMELHLIHYSYGVNSTEKGDLSSESTVSRIRTEHFPLTLESARPSHTSQYLCASSDLRGSPYNEQFFGPGTRLTVL.

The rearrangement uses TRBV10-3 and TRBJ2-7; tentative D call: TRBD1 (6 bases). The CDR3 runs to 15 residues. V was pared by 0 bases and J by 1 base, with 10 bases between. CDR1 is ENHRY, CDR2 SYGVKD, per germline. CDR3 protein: CAISESVTGSYEQYF. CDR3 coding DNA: TGTGCCATCAGTGAGTCGGTGACAGGATCCTACGAGCAGTACTTC.